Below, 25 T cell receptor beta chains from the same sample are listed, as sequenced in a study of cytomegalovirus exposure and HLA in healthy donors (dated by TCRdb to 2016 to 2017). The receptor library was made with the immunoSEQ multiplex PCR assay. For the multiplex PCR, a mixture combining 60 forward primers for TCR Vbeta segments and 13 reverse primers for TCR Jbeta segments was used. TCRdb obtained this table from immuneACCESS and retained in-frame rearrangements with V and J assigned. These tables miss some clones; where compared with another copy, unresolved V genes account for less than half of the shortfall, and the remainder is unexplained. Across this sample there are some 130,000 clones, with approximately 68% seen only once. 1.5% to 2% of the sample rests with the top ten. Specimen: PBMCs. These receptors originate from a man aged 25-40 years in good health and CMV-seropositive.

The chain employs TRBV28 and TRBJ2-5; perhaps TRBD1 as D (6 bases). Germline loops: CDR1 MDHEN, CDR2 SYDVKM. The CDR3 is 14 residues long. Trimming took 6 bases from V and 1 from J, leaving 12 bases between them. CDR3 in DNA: TGTGCCAGCAGGCAAACAGGGAGCCAAGAGACCCAGTACTTC. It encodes CASRQTGSQETQYF.

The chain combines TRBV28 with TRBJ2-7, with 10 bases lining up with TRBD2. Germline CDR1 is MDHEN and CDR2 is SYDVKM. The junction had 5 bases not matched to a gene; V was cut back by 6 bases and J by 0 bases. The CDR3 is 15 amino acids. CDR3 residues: CASRGSGRNSYEQYF. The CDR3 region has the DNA TGTGCCAGCAGGGGTAGCGGGAGGAACTCCTACGAGCAGTACTTC. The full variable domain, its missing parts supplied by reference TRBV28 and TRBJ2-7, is DVKVTQSSRYLVKRTGEKVFLECVQDMDHENMFWYRQDPGLGLRLIYFSYDVKMKEKGDIPEGYSVSREKKERFSLILESASTNQTSMYLCASRGSGRNSYEQYFGPGTRLTVT.

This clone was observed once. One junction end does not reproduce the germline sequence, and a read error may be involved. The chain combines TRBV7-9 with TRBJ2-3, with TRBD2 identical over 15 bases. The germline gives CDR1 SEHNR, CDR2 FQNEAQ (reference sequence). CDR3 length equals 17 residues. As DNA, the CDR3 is TGTGCCAGCAGCTCCGGGGGACTAGCGGGAGGTACAGATACGCGGTATTTT. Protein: CASSSGGLAGGTDTRYF.

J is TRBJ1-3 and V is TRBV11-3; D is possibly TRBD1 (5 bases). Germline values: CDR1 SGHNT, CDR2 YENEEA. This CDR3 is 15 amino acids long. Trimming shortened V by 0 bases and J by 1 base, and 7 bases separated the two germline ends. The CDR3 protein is CASSLDRASGNTIYF. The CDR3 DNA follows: TGTGCCAGCAGCTTAGACAGGGCATCTGGAAACACCATATATTTT.

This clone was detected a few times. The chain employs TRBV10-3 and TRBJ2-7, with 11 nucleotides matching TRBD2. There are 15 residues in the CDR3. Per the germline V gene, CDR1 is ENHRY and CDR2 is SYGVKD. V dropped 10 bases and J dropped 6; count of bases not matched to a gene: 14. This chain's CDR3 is CATLSASGGPGEQYF. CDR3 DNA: TGTGCCACCCTGTCGGCTAGCGGGGGGCCGGGCGAGCAGTACTTC.

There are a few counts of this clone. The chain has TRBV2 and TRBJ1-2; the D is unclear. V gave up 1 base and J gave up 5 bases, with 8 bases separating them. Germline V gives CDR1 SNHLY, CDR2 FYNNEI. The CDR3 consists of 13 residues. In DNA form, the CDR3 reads TGTGCCAGCAGTGAAGACTTCATTTATGGCTACACCTTC. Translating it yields CASSEDFIYGYTF.

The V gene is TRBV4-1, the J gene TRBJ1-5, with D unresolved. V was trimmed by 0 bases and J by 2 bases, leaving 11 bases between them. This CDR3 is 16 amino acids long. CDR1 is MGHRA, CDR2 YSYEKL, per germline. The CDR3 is CASSQDGGSRNQPQHF. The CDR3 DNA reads TGCGCCAGCAGCCAAGATGGAGGGAGCCGCAATCAGCCCCAGCATTTT.

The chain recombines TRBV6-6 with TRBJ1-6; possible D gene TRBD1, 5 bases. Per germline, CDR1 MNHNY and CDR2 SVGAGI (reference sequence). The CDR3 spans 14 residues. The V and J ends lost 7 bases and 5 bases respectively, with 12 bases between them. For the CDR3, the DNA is TGTGCCAGCACCAGACAGCACGATAATTCACCCCTCCACTTT. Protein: CASTRQHDNSPLHF.

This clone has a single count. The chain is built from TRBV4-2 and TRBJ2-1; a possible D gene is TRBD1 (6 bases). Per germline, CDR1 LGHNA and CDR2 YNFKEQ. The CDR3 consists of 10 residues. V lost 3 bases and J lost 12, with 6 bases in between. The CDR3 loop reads CASSQDRQFF. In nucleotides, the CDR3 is TGTGCCAGCAGCCAGGACAGGCAGTTCTTC.

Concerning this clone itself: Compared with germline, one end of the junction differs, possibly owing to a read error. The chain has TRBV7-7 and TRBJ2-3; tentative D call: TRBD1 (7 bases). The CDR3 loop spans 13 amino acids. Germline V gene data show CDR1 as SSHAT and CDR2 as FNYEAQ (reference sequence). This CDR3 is CASSPQGGLKQYF. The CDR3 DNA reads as TGTGCTAGCAGCCCTCAGGGGGGCCTAAAGCAGTATTTT.

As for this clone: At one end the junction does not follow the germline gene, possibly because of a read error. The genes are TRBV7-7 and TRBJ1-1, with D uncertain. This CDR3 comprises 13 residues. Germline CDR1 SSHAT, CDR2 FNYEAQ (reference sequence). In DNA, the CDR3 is TGTGCTAGCAGCTTGCGACGGGAGACTGAAGCTTTCTTT. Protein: CASSLRRETEAFF.

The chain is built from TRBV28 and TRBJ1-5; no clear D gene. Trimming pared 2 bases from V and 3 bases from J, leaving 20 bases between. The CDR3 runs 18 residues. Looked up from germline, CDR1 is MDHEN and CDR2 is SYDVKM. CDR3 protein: CASSLGKGGRLVNQPQHF. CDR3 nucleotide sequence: TGTGCCAGCAGTTTAGGTAAGGGAGGGAGGTTGGTCAATCAGCCCCAGCATTTT.

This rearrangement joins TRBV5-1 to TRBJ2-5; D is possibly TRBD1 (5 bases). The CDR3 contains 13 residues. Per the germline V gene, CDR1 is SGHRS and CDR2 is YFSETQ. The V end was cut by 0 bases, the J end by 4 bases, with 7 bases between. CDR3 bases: TGCGCCAGCAGCTTGGGTCAGGGAGAGACCCAGTACTTC. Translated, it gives CASSLGQGETQYF.

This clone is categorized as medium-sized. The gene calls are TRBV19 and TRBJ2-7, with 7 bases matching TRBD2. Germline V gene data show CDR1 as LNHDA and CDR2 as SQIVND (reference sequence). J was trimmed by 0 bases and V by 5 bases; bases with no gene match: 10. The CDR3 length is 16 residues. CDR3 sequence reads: CASSGLWEGSSYEQYF. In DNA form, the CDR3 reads TGTGCCAGTAGTGGCCTCTGGGAGGGGAGCTCCTACGAGCAGTACTTC.

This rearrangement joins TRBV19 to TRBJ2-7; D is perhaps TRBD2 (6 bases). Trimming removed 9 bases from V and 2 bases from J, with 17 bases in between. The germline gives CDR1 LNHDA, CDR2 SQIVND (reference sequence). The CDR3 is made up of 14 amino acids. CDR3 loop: CASARSGATYEQYF. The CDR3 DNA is TGTGCCAGCGCACGTAGCGGAGCTACCTACGAGCAGTACTTC.

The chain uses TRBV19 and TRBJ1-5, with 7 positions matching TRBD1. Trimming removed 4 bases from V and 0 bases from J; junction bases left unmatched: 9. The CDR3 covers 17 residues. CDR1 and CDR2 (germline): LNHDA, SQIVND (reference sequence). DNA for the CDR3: TGTGCCAGTAGTAGAGTAGGGACAGCCTATAGCAATCAGCCCCAGCATTTT. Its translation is CASSRVGTAYSNQPQHF.

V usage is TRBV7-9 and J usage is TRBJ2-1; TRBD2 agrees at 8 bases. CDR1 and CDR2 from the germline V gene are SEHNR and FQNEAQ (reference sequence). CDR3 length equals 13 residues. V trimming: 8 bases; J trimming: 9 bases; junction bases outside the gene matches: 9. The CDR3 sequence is CASLPSGSGEQFF. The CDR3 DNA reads TGTGCCAGCTTACCGAGCGGGAGCGGTGAGCAGTTCTTC.

The CDR3 DNA reads TGTGCCAGCGCAAGGTGGGAGGGGGGCACCGGGGAGCTGTTTTTT. Translated: CASARWEGGTGELFF. The chain is built from TRBV28 and TRBJ2-2, with TRBD2 as a possible D gene (7 bases). Trimming took off 8 bases at V and 4 bases at J, with 17 bases between the two ends. Germline V lookup: CDR1 MDHEN, CDR2 SYDVKM. The CDR3 runs to 15 residues.

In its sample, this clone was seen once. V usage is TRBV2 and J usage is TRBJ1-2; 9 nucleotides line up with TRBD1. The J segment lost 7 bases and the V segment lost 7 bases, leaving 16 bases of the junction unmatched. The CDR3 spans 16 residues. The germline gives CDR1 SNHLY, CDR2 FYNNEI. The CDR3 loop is CASNLEAGQGILGYTF. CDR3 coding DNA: TGTGCCAGCAACCTAGAAGCGGGACAGGGTATCCTTGGCTACACCTTC.

The CDR3 region has the DNA TGCAGCGTTACCGTGGGGGGGAGCACAGATACGCAGTATTTT. It specifies CSVTVGGSTDTQYF. J is TRBJ2-3 and V is TRBV29-1, with TRBD2 matching over 7 bases. This CDR3 region has 14 residues. Per the germline V gene, CDR1 is SQVTM and CDR2 is ANQGSEA. Losses at the gene ends were 5 bases for V and 0 bases for J; bases not matched to a gene: 5.

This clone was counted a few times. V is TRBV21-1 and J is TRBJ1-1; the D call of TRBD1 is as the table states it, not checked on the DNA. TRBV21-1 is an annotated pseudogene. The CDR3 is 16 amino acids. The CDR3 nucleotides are TGTGCCAGCAGCAAGAAAACCGGACAGGGGGCTTTCGAAGCTTTCTTT. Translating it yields CASSKKTGQGAFEAFF.

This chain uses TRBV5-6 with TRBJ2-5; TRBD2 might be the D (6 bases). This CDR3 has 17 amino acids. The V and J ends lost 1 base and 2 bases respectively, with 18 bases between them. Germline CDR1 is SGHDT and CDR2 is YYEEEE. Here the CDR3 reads CASSLTPLRERQETQYF. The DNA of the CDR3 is TGTGCCAGCAGCTTGACCCCCCTACGGGAGAGACAAGAGACCCAGTACTTC.

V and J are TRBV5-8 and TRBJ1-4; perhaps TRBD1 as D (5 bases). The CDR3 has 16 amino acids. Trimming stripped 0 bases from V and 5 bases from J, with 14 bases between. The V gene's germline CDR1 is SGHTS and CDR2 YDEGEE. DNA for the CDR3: TGTGCCAGCAGCTTGGGACAGCCCCCACGGAATGAAAAACTGTTTTTT. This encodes CASSLGQPPRNEKLFF.

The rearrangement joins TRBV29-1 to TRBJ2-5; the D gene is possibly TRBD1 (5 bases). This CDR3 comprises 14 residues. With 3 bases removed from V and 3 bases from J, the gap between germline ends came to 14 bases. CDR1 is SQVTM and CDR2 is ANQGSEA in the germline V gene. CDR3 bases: TGCAGCGTTGAGGGTTTCTCAGGGAAAGAGACCCAGTACTTC. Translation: CSVEGFSGKETQYF.

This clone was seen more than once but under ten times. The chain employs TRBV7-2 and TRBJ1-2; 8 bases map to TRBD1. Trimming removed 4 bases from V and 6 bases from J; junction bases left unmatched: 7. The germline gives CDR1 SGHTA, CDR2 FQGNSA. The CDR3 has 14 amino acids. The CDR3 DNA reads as TGTGCCAGCAGCTCCAACCGACAGGGGAATGGCTACACCTTC. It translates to CASSSNRQGNGYTF.